One and the same sample provided the 11 T cell receptor beta chains below, sequenced in a study of shared clonotypes between healthy human individuals. Data came from immunoSEQ multiplex PCR; TCRdb stores just in-frame clones and leaves some out. The data show roughly 1,100,000 clones, approximately 68% seen once. The sample was memory CD4+ T cells sorted from blood. Specified subset: CD45RA-negative fraction. All receptors derive from a man between 18 and 35 years old in good health.

This clone was observed once. This sequence joins TRBV19 and TRBJ2-7; tentative D call: TRBD2 (5 bases). Germline V CDR1 and CDR2: LNHDA, SQIVND (reference sequence). Trimming shortened V by 3 bases and J by 2 bases, and 14 bases separated the two germline ends. This CDR3 is 15 amino acids long. The CDR3 DNA reads as TGTGCCAGTAGTATCCAAGCCTCCGGGACCTACGAGCAGTACTTC. Amino acid sequence: CASSIQASGTYEQYF.

The chain combines TRBV30 with TRBJ1-3; 7 nucleotides line up with TRBD1. Germline lookup yields CDR1 GTSNPN and CDR2 SVGIG (reference sequence). J lost 0 bases, V lost 5 bases, and 7 bases had no gene match. This CDR3 has 15 amino acids. CDR3 in DNA: TGTGCCTGGGGTAGACAGGGAGGCTCTGGAAACACCATATATTTT. This encodes CAWGRQGGSGNTIYF. Drawing the rest from reference TRBV30 and TRBJ1-3, the complete variable domain is SQTIHQWPATLVQPVGSPLSLECTVEGTSNPNLYWYRQAAGRGLQLLFYSVGIGQISSEVPQNLSASRPQDRQFILSSKKLLLSDSGFYLCAWGRQGGSGNTIYFGEGSWLTVV.

The table lists this clone with a count of one. The V call is TRBV7-6, the J call TRBJ2-1, with 7 positions matching TRBD2. Trimming cost V 2 bases and J 5 bases; bases outside gene matches: 6. CDR3 size: 15 residues. CDR1 is SGHVS and CDR2 is FNYEAQ in the germline V gene. CDR3: CASSLSLAVNNEQFF. For the CDR3, the DNA is TGTGCCAGCAGCTTAAGCCTAGCGGTGAACAATGAGCAGTTCTTC.

This chain uses TRBV19 with TRBJ2-3, with 8 bases aligning to TRBD1. Germline-derived CDR1 and CDR2 are LNHDA and SQIVND (reference sequence). Losses at the gene ends were 6 bases for V and 5 bases for J; bases not matched to a gene: 10. This CDR3 contains 15 residues. The CDR3 bases are TGTGCCAGTAGCCCAAAGACAGGGGTCAAAGATACGCAGTATTTT. This codes for CASSPKTGVKDTQYF.

The chain uses TRBV7-9 and TRBJ1-2; a weak D match, TRBD1 (5 bases). V was shortened by 5 bases and J by 8 bases, with 9 bases between the two germline ends. Germline V gene sequence: CDR1 SEHNR, CDR2 FQNEAQ (reference sequence). The CDR3 length is 11 residues. The CDR3 coding sequence is TGTGCCAGCAGCGCGGACACCGGCTACACCTTC. The encoded protein is CASSADTGYTF. The full variable domain, its missing parts supplied by reference TRBV7-9 and TRBJ1-2, is DTGVSQNPRHKITKRGQNVTFRCDPISEHNRLYWYRQTLGQGPEFLTYFQNEAQLEKSRLLSDRFSAERPKGSFSTLEIQRTEQGDSAMYLCASSADTGYTFGSGTRLTVV.

The rearrangement joins TRBV7-2 to TRBJ2-7, with a weak D call TRBD2 (6 bases). The V gene's germline CDR1 is SGHTA and CDR2 FQGNSA. This CDR3 comprises 14 residues. Trimming removed 1 base from V and 3 bases from J, with 10 bases in between. The CDR3 DNA reads as TGTGCCAGCAGCTTAGGCGGGAAAAACTACGAGCAGTACTTC. This sequence encodes CASSLGGKNYEQYF.

V usage is TRBV6-1 and J usage is TRBJ1-2; tentatively, D is TRBD1 (6 bases). Germline V gene lookup returns CDR1 MNHNS and CDR2 SASEGT. V was trimmed by 1 base and J by 4 bases, leaving 16 bases between them. The CDR3 totals 16 residues. CDR3 in DNA: TGTGCCAGCAGTGAAGTGGTTCGGGGGGCTGGCTATGGCTACACCTTC. Its protein product is CASSEVVRGAGYGYTF.

J is TRBJ2-5 and V is TRBV11-2; TRBD1 matches 8 bases. The trim removed 4 bases at V and 1 base at J, leaving 5 bases unmatched. This CDR3 spans 15 amino acids. Looked up from germline, CDR1 is SGHAT and CDR2 is FQNNGV. The CDR3 nucleotides read TGTGCCAGCAGCTCTGGGACAGGCCTCCAAGAGACCCAGTACTTC. It codes for CASSSGTGLQETQYF.

The gene calls are TRBV6-5 and TRBJ1-5; no clear D gene. This CDR3 has 15 residues. Germline V CDR1 and CDR2: MNHEY, SVGAGI. Trimming stripped 6 bases from V and 4 bases from J, with 16 bases between. CDR3 region: CASSPGSYPNQPQHF. The CDR3 region has the DNA TGTGCCAGCAGCCCTGGGTCATATCCTAATCAGCCCCAGCATTTT.

The chain employs TRBV12-5 and TRBJ2-7; D is undetermined. This CDR3 has 14 residues. Per the germline V gene, CDR1 is LGHNT and CDR2 is FRNRAP. Trimming cost V 2 bases and J 3 bases, with 11 bases left between them. The CDR3 DNA sequence: TGTGCTAGTGGTTTGCCCTTTCTAGGCTACGAGCAGTACTTC. Protein sequence: CASGLPFLGYEQYF.

The chain is built from TRBV4-1 and TRBJ2-5, with 7 bases matching TRBD1. The V gene end was trimmed by 1 base and the J gene end by 0 bases; junction bases not matched to a gene: 5. The germline V gene has CDR1 MGHRA and CDR2 YSYEKL. The CDR3 has 16 amino acids. CDR3 nucleotide sequence: TGCGCCAGCAGCCAAGGAGGGACAGTGTACCAAGAGACCCAGTACTTC. It yields the protein CASSQGGTVYQETQYF.